The source of this TCR beta chain is a study of cytomegalovirus exposure and HLA in healthy donors. The germline V gene has CDR1 SGHDT and CDR2 YYEEEE. J gave up 7 bases and V 1 base, and 6 bases lay outside the gene matches. The CDR3 contains 15 residues. The study ran its PCR with 60 Vbeta and 13 Jbeta primers. The data were produced by immunoSEQ multiplex PCR, yet TCRdb's version contains in-frame clones alone and is incomplete. This sample has over 150,000 clones; less than 80% occur once, and the top ten carry 2.1%. Sequencing used PBMCs. The genes are TRBV5-6 and TRBJ2-1; 9 bases align to TRBD1. This receptor was obtained from a man aged 40-55 years in good health and CMV-seronegative. This CDR3 reads CASSLPGTGRNEQFF. CDR3 sequence (DNA): TGTGCCAGCAGCTTGCCCGGGACAGGGAGGAATGAGCAGTTCTTC.